A selection of T cell receptor beta chains follows, all from one sample in a study of control samples from healthy donors and cancer patients. Using immunoSEQ multiplex PCR, the repertoire was profiled, and TCRdb retains in-frame clones only, with some absent. Found here are 150,000 or so clones, 80% to 95% of them singletons; the top ten hold more than 4.5%. Specimen: blood. The source of these receptors is a man aged 18 to 29 in good health. Both conserved end residues are part of each CDR3. The D gene is left open where the match is weak. Clone size is stated in some rows and not others, as once, few, many or a class when expanded.

clone_size j_call d_call v_call cdr3_aa cdr3_nt
- TRBJ1-3 - TRBV7-9 CASSGWVSGNTIYF TGTGCCAGCAGCGGCTGGGTCTCTGGAAACACCATATATTTT
- TRBJ1-5 - TRBV10-3 CAISELSGGRQPQHF TGTGCCATCAGTGAGCTCTCGGGGGGAAGACAGCCCCAGCATTTT
- TRBJ2-3 - TRBV4-3 CASSQDLGTDTQYF TGCGCCAGCAGCCAAGATCTGGGGACAGATACGCAGTATTTT
- TRBJ1-1 TRBD1 TRBV28 CASSFGQGASFTEAFF TGTGCCAGCAGTTTCGGACAGGGGGCTAGTTTCACTGAAGCTTTCTTT
- TRBJ2-7 TRBD2 TRBV15 CATSRERGAYEQYF TGTGCCACCAGCAGAGAACGGGGGGCCTACGAGCAGTACTTC
- TRBJ2-7 TRBD2 TRBV28 CACTSGSYEQYF TGTGCCTGCACTAGCGGCTCCTACGAGCAGTACTTC
- TRBJ2-7 TRBD1 TRBV9 CASSTGDSSSYEQYF TGTGCCAGCAGCACCGGGGACAGTAGTTCCTACGAGCAGTACTTC
- TRBJ2-7 TRBD2 TRBV9 CASSVGPSGSYEQYF TGTGCCAGCAGCGTAGGGCCTAGCGGGAGCTACGAGCAGTACTTC
- TRBJ1-5 - TRBV6-5 CASRPDGTRPQHF TGTGCCAGCAGACCCGACGGGACGCGGCCCCAGCATTTT
once TRBJ2-7 - TRBV30 CAWSVRNSRPYEQYF TGTGCCTGGAGTGTACGGAATAGCAGACCCTACGAGCAGTACTTC
once TRBJ2-5 TRBD2 TRBV7-9 CASSLYAGVEETQYF TGTGCCAGCAGCTTATATGCGGGAGTAGAAGAGACCCAGTACTTC
once TRBJ2-1 TRBD2 TRBV2 CAGQREPSNEQFF TGTGCCGGGCAGCGGGAGCCGAGCAATGAGCAGTTCTTC
- TRBJ2-4 - TRBV27 CASSYAPGAKNIQYF TGTGCCAGCAGTTACGCCCCAGGGGCCAAAAACATTCAGTACTTC
- TRBJ1-5 - TRBV19 CASSIQGWQPQHF TGTGCCAGTAGTATACAAGGGTGGCAGCCCCAGCATTTT
- TRBJ2-7 TRBD1 TRBV10-2 CASSGQGMDEQYF TGCGCCAGCAGCGGACAGGGGATGGACGAGCAGTACTTC
- TRBJ1-5 - TRBV21-1 CASTPGPGQGHSNQPQHF TGTGCCAGCACCCCCGGCCCGGGACAGGGTCATAGCAATCAGCCCCAGCATTTT
- TRBJ2-6 TRBD1 TRBV30 CAGRRGTASSGANVLTF TGTGCCGGGCGTAGGGGGACAGCAAGCTCTGGGGCCAACGTCCTGACTTTC
- TRBJ2-3 - TRBV10-3 CAISFRKSYTDTQYF TGTGCCATCAGTTTTAGAAAATCCTACACAGATACGCAGTATTTT
- TRBJ1-2 - TRBV6-6 CASRETGSLYGYTF TGTGCCAGCAGAGAAACAGGGAGCCTCTATGGCTACACCTTC
- TRBJ2-1 - TRBV5-6 CASSWERYNEQFF TGTGCCAGCAGCTGGGAGAGGTACAATGAGCAGTTCTTC
- TRBJ2-1 - TRBV30 CAWSGGAGEQFF TGTGCCTGGAGTGGTGGGGCTGGTGAGCAGTTCTTC
- TRBJ1-4 - TRBV6-5 CASSRDGLNEKLFF TGTGCCAGCAGTCGCGACGGATTAAATGAAAAACTGTTTTTT
- TRBJ1-1 - TRBV24-1 CATGQSDTEAFF TGTGCCACCGGACAGTCGGACACTGAAGCTTTCTTT
- TRBJ2-1 TRBD1 TRBV3-1/TRBV3-2 CASSQTRTQGAPWYEQFF TGTGCCAGCAGCCAAACCCGGACACAGGGGGCCCCTTGGTATGAGCAGTTCTTC
- TRBJ2-7 TRBD2 TRBV3-1/TRBV3-2 CASSQGPPSGGLYEQYF TGTGCCAGCAGCCAAGGGCCGCCTAGCGGGGGGTTATACGAGCAGTACTTC
- TRBJ1-5 TRBD1 TRBV28 CASTDRVWPQHF TGTGCCAGCACCGACAGGGTCTGGCCCCAGCATTTT
- TRBJ2-2 - TRBV9 CASSPYRVVTGELFF TGTGCCAGCAGCCCCTACAGGGTTGTAACCGGGGAGCTGTTTTTT
- TRBJ2-3 TRBD1 TRBV19 CASSIAGTGYMDTQYF TGTGCCAGTAGTATAGCCGGGACAGGGTATATGGATACGCAGTATTTT
- TRBJ1-3 - TRBV4-2 CASSQGSGNTIYF TGTGCCAGCAGCCAAGGTTCTGGAAACACCATATATTTT
- TRBJ1-2 - TRBV3-1/TRBV3-2 CASSQVLRGVFGYTF TGTGCCAGCAGCCAAGTATTAAGGGGGGTGTTTGGCTACACCTTC
- TRBJ1-1 - TRBV19 CASSIGWVNTEAFF TGTGCCAGTAGTATAGGTTGGGTGAACACTGAAGCTTTCTTT
- TRBJ1-1 - TRBV30 CAWGPLSGEAFF TGTGCCTGGGGGCCCCTCTCAGGTGAAGCTTTCTTT
once TRBJ1-5 - TRBV28 CASGPRGLGNQPQHF TGTGCCAGCGGCCCCAGGGGTCTAGGCAATCAGCCCCAGCATTTT
few TRBJ1-5 - TRBV7-9 CASSLGPNQPQHF TGTGCCAGCAGCTTAGGCCCTAATCAGCCCCAGCATTTT
- TRBJ2-1 - TRBV18 CASSPASPYNEQFF TGTGCCAGCTCACCAGCTAGTCCCTACAATGAGCAGTTCTTC
- TRBJ1-1 - TRBV6-4 CASSVLPNTEAFF TGTGCCAGCAGTGTTCTCCCTAACACTGAAGCTTTCTTT
- TRBJ1-4 - TRBV19 CASSVSVGDNEKLFF TGTGCCAGTAGTGTATCAGTGGGCGATAATGAAAAACTGTTTTTT
- TRBJ1-4 - TRBV20-1 CSASRSPNEKLFF TGCAGTGCTAGTCGTAGTCCTAATGAAAAACTGTTTTTT
- TRBJ2-7 TRBD2 TRBV9 CASSAGLAGTYEQYF TGTGCCAGCAGCGCGGGACTAGCGGGCACCTACGAGCAGTACTTC
- TRBJ2-6 - TRBV5-1 CATARSSGANVLTF TGCGCCACGGCGAGGAGCTCTGGGGCCAACGTCCTGACTTTC
once TRBJ1-2 - TRBV6-5 CAGRVSGSDYGYTF TGTGCCGGAAGGGTTAGCGGGAGTGACTATGGCTACACCTTC
- TRBJ2-7 - TRBV10-1 CAPIFPVNMISYEQYF TGCGCCCCAATTTTCCCTGTGAACATGATCTCCTACGAGCAGTACTTC
- TRBJ2-7 TRBD1 TRBV29-1 CSAGRTGTYEQYF TGCAGCGCCGGGCGGACAGGGACATACGAGCAGTACTTC
- TRBJ1-1 - TRBV4-2 CASSQGAGPNTEAFF TGTGCCAGCAGCCAAGGGGCGGGTCCGAACACTGAAGCTTTCTTT